This T cell receptor (beta chain) was identified during a study of cytomegalovirus exposure and HLA in healthy donors. A single count supports this clone. Its specificity is unknown. PCR primers comprised 60 Vbeta and 13 Jbeta primers. The data were produced by immunoSEQ multiplex PCR, yet TCRdb's version contains in-frame clones alone and is incomplete. The sample shows around 200,000 clones, around 88% of them seen only once. The study's findings and limits: High specificity and sensitivity for cytomegalovirus status were reported for the classifier. Many donors carried some public TCRs, although rarity characterized most TCR sequences. Indistinguishability led to the exclusion of some V segments, TRBV6-2 and TRBV6-3 included.

The length of the CDR3 is 15 residues. Germline CDR1 reads SGHTA; CDR2 reads FQGNSA. Trimming at V came to 4 bases and at J to 4 bases, leaving 6 bases not matched to a gene. V and J are TRBV7-2 and TRBJ1-2; 10 bases map to TRBD1. Sequenced material: PBMCs. This TCR was sampled from a woman aged 18-29 years in good health and CMV-seronegative. As DNA, the CDR3 is TGTGCCAGCAGCTCCCGGACAGGGGGGGGCTATGGCTACACCTTC. This codes for CASSSRTGGGYGYTF.